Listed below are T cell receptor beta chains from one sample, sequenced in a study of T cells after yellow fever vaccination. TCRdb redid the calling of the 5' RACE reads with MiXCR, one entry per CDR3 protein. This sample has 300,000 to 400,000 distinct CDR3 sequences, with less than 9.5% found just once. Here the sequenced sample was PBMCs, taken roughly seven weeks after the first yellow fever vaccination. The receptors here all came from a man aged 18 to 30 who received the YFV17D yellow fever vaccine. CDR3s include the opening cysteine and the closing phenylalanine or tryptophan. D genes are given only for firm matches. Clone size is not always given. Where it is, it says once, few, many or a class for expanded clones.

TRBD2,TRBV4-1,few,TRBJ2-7,CASSQDPPSGRPQF,TGCGCCAGCAGCCAAGATCCCCCCAGCGGGAGGCCCCAATTC
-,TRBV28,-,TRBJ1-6,CASSLPSYNSPLHF,TGTGCCAGCAGTTTACCCTCCTATAATTCACCCCTCCACTTT
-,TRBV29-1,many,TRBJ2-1,CSGGATSYNEQFF,TGCAGCGGCGGGGCCACCTCCTACAATGAGCAGTTCTTC
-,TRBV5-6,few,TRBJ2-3,CASNGGTDTQYF,TGTGCCAGCAACGGGGGCACAGATACGCAGTATTTT
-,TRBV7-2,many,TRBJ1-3,CASSPRVSSGNTIYF,TGTGCCAGCAGCCCCAGGGTTTCCTCTGGAAACACCATATATTTT
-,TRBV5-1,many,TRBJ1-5,CASSPGVSSLGQPQHF,TGCGCCAGCAGCCCGGGTGTTAGCAGTCTCGGTCAGCCCCAGCATTTT
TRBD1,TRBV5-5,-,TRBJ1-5,CASSLQGAIPNQPQHF,TGTGCCAGCAGCTTACAGGGGGCGATCCCAAATCAGCCCCAGCATTTT
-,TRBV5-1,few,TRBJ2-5,CASSLGAPEETQYF,TGCGCCAGCAGCTTGGGGGCCCCAGAAGAGACCCAGTACTTC
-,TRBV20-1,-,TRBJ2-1,CSAVDRLNELFF,TGCAGTGCGGTGGACCGGCTGAATGAGCTGTTCTTC
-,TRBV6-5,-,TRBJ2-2,CASNLAAANTGELFF,TGTGCCAGCAATTTGGCGGCGGCGAACACCGGGGAGCTGTTTTTT
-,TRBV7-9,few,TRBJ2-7,CASSAGVYEQYF,TGTGCCAGCAGCGCCGGGGTATACGAGCAGTACTTC
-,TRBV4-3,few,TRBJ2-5,CASSQEYQETQYF,TGCGCCAGCAGCCAGGAGTACCAAGAGACCCAGTACTTC
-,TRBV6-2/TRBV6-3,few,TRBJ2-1,CASTQGYEQFF,TGTGCCAGCACCCAGGGTTATGAGCAGTTCTTC
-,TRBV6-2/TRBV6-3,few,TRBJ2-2,CASRPNFNTGELFF,TGTGCCAGCAGGCCGAATTTTAACACCGGGGAGCTGTTTTTT
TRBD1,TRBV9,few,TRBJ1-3,CASSVRDRAMTGNTIYF,TGTGCCAGCAGCGTCCGGGACAGGGCAATGACTGGAAACACCATATATTTT
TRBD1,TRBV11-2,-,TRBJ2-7,CASSPSLRTGDYEQYF,TGTGCCAGCAGCCCGAGCTTGAGGACAGGAGACTACGAGCAGTACTTC
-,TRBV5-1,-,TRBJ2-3,CATRLLLSTDTQYF,TGCGCCACAAGGCTACTCCTAAGCACAGATACGCAGTATTTT
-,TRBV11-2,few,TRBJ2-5,CASTPRVWF,TGTGCCAGCACCCCGAGGGTCTGGTTC
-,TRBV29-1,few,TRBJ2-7,CSVRDGVKQYF,TGCAGCGTGAGGGACGGAGTGAAGCAGTACTTC
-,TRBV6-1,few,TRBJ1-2,CASTPEAAPNYGYTF,TGTGCCAGCACCCCAGAGGCAGCCCCTAACTATGGCTACACCTTC
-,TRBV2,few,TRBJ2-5,CASSPRHF,TGTGCCAGCAGCCCCCGCCACTTC
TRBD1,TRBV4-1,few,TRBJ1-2,CASSQVIGDRVGAGYTF,TGCGCCAGCAGCCAAGTGATTGGGGACAGGGTTGGGGCTGGCTACACCTTC
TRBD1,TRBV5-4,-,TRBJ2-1,CASSRPPTGTPYNEQFF,TGTGCCAGCAGCCGACCGCCGACAGGGACCCCCTACAATGAGCAGTTCTTC
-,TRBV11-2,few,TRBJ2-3,CAVRWGPGDTQYF,TGTGCCGTGAGGTGGGGGCCCGGGGATACGCAGTATTTT
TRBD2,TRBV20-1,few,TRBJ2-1,CSARDSGGVYNEQFF,TGCAGTGCTAGAGATAGCGGGGGTGTGTACAATGAGCAGTTCTTC
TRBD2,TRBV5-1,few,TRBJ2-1,CASSLAGGRDEQFF,TGCGCCAGCAGCTTGGCGGGGGGAAGGGATGAGCAGTTCTTC
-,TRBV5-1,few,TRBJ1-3,CASSYRGQIRDLSGNTIYF,TGCGCCAGCAGCTACCGGGGGCAGATACGGGACCTCTCTGGAAACACCATATATTTT
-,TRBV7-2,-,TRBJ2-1,CASSSGGTVMGEQFF,TGTGCCAGCAGCTCGGGGGGGACAGTCATGGGGGAGCAGTTCTTC
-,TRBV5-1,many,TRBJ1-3,CASSLGVSGNTIYF,TGCGCCAGCAGCTTGGGAGTCTCTGGAAACACCATATATTTT
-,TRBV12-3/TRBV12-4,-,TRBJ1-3,CASRPASGNTIYF,TGTGCCAGCAGACCCGCATCTGGAAACACCATATATTTT
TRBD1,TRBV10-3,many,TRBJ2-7,CAISGRGGSGEQYF,TGTGCCATCAGTGGAAGAGGGGGCAGTGGAGAGCAGTACTTC
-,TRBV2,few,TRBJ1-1,CASSEFNTEAFF,TGTGCCAGCAGTGAATTTAACACTGAAGCTTTCTTT
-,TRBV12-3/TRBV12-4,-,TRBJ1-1,CASFFKAVGRMNTEAFF,TGTGCCAGTTTCTTTAAAGCGGTAGGCCGGATGAACACTGAAGCTTTCTTT
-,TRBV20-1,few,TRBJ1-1,CSASDRGTNTEAFF,TGCAGTGCGTCGGACAGAGGAACAAACACTGAAGCTTTCTTT
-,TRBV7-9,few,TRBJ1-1,CASSLIPGNSNTEAFF,TGTGCCAGCAGCTTAATACCAGGGAATTCAAACACTGAAGCTTTCTTT
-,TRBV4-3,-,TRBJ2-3,CASSQDRVTDTRYF,TGCGCCAGCAGCCAAGATCGGGTAACAGATACGCGGTATTTT
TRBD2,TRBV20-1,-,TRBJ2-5,CSLLAGPIGETQYF,TGCAGCCTCCTAGCGGGCCCTATCGGAGAGACCCAGTACTTC
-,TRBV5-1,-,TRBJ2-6,CASSTGAAGANVLTF,TGCGCCAGCAGCACCGGGGCGGCTGGGGCCAACGTCCTGACTTTC
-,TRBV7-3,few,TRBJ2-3,CASSLGAGRTDTQYF,TGTGCCAGCAGCTTAGGGGCAGGCAGGACAGATACGCAGTATTTT
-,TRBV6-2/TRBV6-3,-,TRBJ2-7,CASRQGLSEQYF,TGTGCCAGTCGTCAGGGATTGAGCGAGCAGTACTTC
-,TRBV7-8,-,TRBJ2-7,CASSLGGRKTYEQYF,TGTGCCAGCAGCTTAGGGGGACGGAAGACCTACGAGCAGTACTTC
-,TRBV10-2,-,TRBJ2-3,CASSESQVLDTQYF,TGCGCCAGCAGTGAGTCGCAGGTTCTAGATACGCAGTATTTT
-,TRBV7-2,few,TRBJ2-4,CASSLAQGVAKNIQYF,TGTGCCAGCAGCTTAGCTCAGGGTGTAGCCAAAAACATTCAGTACTTC
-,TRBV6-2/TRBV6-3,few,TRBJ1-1,CASSYSTRTEAFF,TGTGCCAGCAGTTACTCGACCAGGACTGAAGCTTTCTTT
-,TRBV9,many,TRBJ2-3,CASGRYTDTQYF,TGTGCCAGCGGCCGATACACAGATACGCAGTATTTT
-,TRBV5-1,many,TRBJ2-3,CASSQLRGGGTDTQYF,TGCGCCAGCAGCCAGCTACGGGGCGGGGGCACAGATACGCAGTATTTT
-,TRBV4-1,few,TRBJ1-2,CASNHAGGSVGGYTF,TGCGCCAGCAACCATGCCGGGGGGTCTGTAGGTGGCTACACCTTC
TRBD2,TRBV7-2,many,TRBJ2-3,CASSPRGEEIGTQYF,TGTGCCAGCAGCCCCCGGGGGGAGGAGATAGGTACGCAGTATTTT
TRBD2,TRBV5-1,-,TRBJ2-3,CASSPSGGLVQDTQYF,TGCGCCAGCAGCCCAAGCGGGGGGCTCGTCCAAGATACGCAGTATTTT
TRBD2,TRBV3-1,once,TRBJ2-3,CASSHSSGGGDTQYF,TGTGCCAGCAGCCATAGCAGCGGGGGTGGAGATACGCAGTATTTT
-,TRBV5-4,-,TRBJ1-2,CASRSATGGYTF,TGTGCCAGCAGGTCTGCGACCGGGGGCTACACCTTC
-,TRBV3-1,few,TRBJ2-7,CASSQGQGDGEQYF,TGTGCCAGCAGCCAAGGGCAGGGAGATGGCGAGCAGTACTTC